The 5 T cell receptor beta chains below come from one sample, sequenced in a study of blood T cell repertoires in COVID-19. Here immunoSEQ multiplex PCR was the method, and the copy in TCRdb shows in-frame clones only, minus some. The data contain around 170,000 clones, less than 90% of them seen just once; the ten biggest clones take up over 6%. Sequences were obtained from peripheral blood. These TCRs come from a woman aged 70 to 79 with COVID-19, enrolled during active disease.

The chain recombines TRBV5-1 with TRBJ2-3, with 10 bases matching TRBD1. V shed 4 bases, J shed 0 bases, and the junction held 2 bases outside the gene matches. This CDR3 contains 15 residues. Germline V gives CDR1 SGHRS, CDR2 YFSETQ. CDR3 protein: CASSGTGVSTDTQYF. The CDR3 DNA is TGCGCCAGCAGCGGGACAGGGGTTAGCACAGATACGCAGTATTTT.

This clone showed up just once. This sequence joins TRBV7-2 and TRBJ2-2; D call uncertain. Germline lookup yields CDR1 SGHTA and CDR2 FQGNSA. This CDR3 comprises 14 residues. Between the trimmed V and J ends, which lost 1 base and 1 base, there was a span of 4 bases. Here the CDR3 reads CASSLDKNTGELFF. Written as DNA, the CDR3 is TGTGCCAGCAGCTTAGATAAGAACACCGGGGAGCTGTTTTTT.

This clone was recorded once. The genes are TRBV2 and TRBJ2-1, with D possibly matching TRBD2 (5 bases). V lost 7 bases and J 6 bases, leaving 13 bases between the germline ends. The CDR3 contains 13 residues. Germline loops: CDR1 SNHLY, CDR2 FYNNEI. The chain's CDR3 is CASTTGKPNEQFF. DNA for the CDR3: TGTGCCAGCACCACGGGGAAGCCCAATGAGCAGTTCTTC.

The chain recombines TRBV5-1 with TRBJ2-7, with 8 positions matching TRBD2. The CDR3 is 15 amino acids. Losses at the gene ends were 4 bases for V and 3 bases for J; bases not matched to a gene: 9. Germline V gene lookup returns CDR1 SGHRS and CDR2 YFSETQ. CDR3 bases: TGCGCCAGCAGCACTTTAGCGGGATCGATCTACGAGCAGTACTTC. It is translated as CASSTLAGSIYEQYF.

The chain links TRBV5-6 to TRBJ2-1; tentative D call: TRBD2 (5 bases). CDR1 is SGHDT, CDR2 YYEEEE, per germline. CDR3 length: 15 amino acids. Trimming left V 3 bases short and J 0 bases short, with 10 bases between. CDR3 bases: TGTGCCAGCAGCTCGAGCGGAAGCTCCTACAATGAGCAGTTCTTC. It translates to CASSSSGSSYNEQFF.